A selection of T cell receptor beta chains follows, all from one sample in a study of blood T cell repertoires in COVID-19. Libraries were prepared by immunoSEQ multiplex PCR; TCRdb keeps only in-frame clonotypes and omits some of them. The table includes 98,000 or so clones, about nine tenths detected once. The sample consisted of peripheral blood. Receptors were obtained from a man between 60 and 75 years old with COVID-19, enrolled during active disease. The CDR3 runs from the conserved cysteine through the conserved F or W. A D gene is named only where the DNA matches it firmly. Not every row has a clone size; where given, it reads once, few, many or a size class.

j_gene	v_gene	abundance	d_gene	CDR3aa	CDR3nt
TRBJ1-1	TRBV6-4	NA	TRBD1	CASSDRGQGEAFF	TGTGCCAGCAGTGACCGAGGACAGGGCGAAGCTTTCTTT
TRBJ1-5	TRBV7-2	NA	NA	CASSFSGVGQPQHF	TGTGCCAGCAGCTTTTCAGGGGTTGGTCAGCCCCAGCATTTT
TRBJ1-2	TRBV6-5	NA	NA	CASSPLGLGYTF	TGTGCCAGCAGCCCCCTGGGCCTTGGCTACACCTTC
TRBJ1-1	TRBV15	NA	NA	CATSVGTLNTEAFF	TGTGCCACCAGCGTCGGGACACTGAACACTGAAGCTTTCTTT
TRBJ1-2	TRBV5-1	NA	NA	CASSSRGGAFLVDGYTF	TGCGCCAGCAGCTCCCGTGGAGGGGCCTTTCTCGTGGATGGCTACACCTTC
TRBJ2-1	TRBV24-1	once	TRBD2	CATSRTSGNEQFF	TGTGCCACCAGCCGGACTAGCGGCAATGAGCAGTTCTTC
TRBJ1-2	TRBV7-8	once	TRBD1	CASGDSGFYGYTF	TGTGCCAGTGGGGACAGCGGCTTCTATGGCTACACCTTC
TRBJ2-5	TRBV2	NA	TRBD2	CASSPPSGRGETQYF	TGTGCCAGCAGTCCCCCCAGCGGGAGGGGAGAGACCCAGTACTTC
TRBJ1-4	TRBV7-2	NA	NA	CASSLNSADSRKLFF	TGTGCCAGCAGCTTAAATTCGGCAGACAGTAGAAAACTGTTTTTT
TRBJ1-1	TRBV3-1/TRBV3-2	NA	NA	CASRLGGIPEAFF	TGTGCCAGCAGACTCGGGGGGATTCCTGAAGCTTTCTTT
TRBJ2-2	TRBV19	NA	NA	CASQFLGELFF	TGTGCCAGTCAGTTCCTCGGGGAGCTGTTTTTT
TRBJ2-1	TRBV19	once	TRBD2	CASSASGYAPGSYNEQFF	TGTGCCAGTAGTGCTAGCGGCTACGCCCCGGGCTCCTACAATGAGCAGTTCTTC
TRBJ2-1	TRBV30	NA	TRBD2	CAWTKAGGAHNEQFF	TGTGCCTGGACTAAGGCGGGGGGCGCCCACAATGAGCAGTTCTTC
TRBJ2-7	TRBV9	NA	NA	CASSVGVGSYEQYF	TGTGCCAGCAGCGTAGGGGTGGGCAGCTACGAGCAGTACTTC
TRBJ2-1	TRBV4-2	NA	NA	CASSQGDTRGEQFF	TGTGCCAGCAGCCAGGGGGACACCCGTGGGGAGCAGTTCTTC
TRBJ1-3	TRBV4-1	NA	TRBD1	CASRPGQGRSGNTIYF	TGCGCCAGCAGGCCCGGACAGGGGCGCTCTGGAAACACCATATATTTT
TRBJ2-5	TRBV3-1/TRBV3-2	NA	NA	CASSQDVSAGSETQYF	TGTGCCAGCAGCCAAGATGTCTCGGCAGGATCGGAGACCCAGTACTTC
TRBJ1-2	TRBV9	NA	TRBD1	CASSVRSGTDYGYTF	TGTGCCAGCAGCGTACGATCCGGGACAGACTATGGCTACACCTTC
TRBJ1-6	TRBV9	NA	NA	CASSVASGGSSPLHF	TGTGCCAGCAGCGTAGCTTCGGGAGGGAGTTCACCCCTCCACTTT
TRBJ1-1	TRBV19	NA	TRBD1	CASTPGQVNTEAFF	TGTGCCAGTACCCCCGGACAGGTGAACACTGAAGCTTTCTTT
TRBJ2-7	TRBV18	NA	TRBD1	CASSPLVTGQGGSEQYF	TGTGCCAGCTCACCACTTGTTACGGGACAGGGAGGGTCCGAGCAGTACTTC
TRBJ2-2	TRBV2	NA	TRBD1	CASSYDRGDTGELFF	TGTGCCAGCAGTTACGACAGGGGAGACACCGGGGAGCTGTTTTTT
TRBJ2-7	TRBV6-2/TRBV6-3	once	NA	CASSLWGGSYEQYF	TGTGCCAGCAGTTTGTGGGGCGGCTCCTACGAGCAGTACTTC
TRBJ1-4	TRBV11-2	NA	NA	CASSQPGINEKLFF	TGTGCCAGCAGCCAGCCAGGGATTAATGAAAAACTGTTTTTT
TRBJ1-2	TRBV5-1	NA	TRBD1	CASSQTGSSGYTF	TGCGCCAGCAGCCAGACAGGGAGCAGCGGCTACACCTTC
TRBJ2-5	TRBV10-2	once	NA	CASSGMDFRETQYF	TGCGCCAGCAGTGGAATGGACTTCAGGGAGACCCAGTACTTC
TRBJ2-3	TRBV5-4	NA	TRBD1	CASSPTGAGGDTQYF	TGTGCCAGCAGCCCGACAGGGGCCGGCGGGGATACGCAGTATTTT
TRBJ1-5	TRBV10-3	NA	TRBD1	CAISESIRTGLNQPQHF	TGTGCCATCAGTGAGTCGATTAGGACAGGCCTCAATCAGCCCCAGCATTTT
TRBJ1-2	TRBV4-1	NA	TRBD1	CASSHSEGTGNYGYTF	TGCGCCAGCAGCCACTCAGAGGGGACAGGGAACTATGGCTACACCTTC
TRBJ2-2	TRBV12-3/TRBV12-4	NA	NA	CASSREGELFF	TGTGCCAGCAGTCGGGAGGGGGAGCTGTTTTTT
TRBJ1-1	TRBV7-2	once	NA	CASSPRTESNTEAFF	TGTGCCAGCAGCCCTCGGACAGAAAGTAACACTGAAGCTTTCTTT
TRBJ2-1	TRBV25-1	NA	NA	CASSPQGPGLANNEQFF	TGTGCCAGCAGTCCCCAAGGACCCGGACTGGCCAACAATGAGCAGTTCTTC
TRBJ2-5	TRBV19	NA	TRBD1	CASSLWTGGRVETQYF	TGTGCCAGTAGTCTCTGGACAGGGGGCAGGGTAGAGACCCAGTACTTC
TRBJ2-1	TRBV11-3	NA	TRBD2	CASSLDWGEGEYNEQFF	TGTGCCAGCAGCTTAGATTGGGGGGAGGGAGAATACAATGAGCAGTTCTTC
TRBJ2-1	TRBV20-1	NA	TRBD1	CSASHGQGAGNEQFF	TGCAGTGCTAGTCACGGACAGGGGGCGGGCAATGAGCAGTTCTTC